This T cell receptor (beta chain) came from a study of shared clonotypes between healthy human individuals. Germline V gives CDR1 MNHEY, CDR2 SMNVEV (reference sequence). With V trimmed by 2 bases and J by 6 bases, 12 bases remained unmatched. This CDR3 region has 17 residues. Assay used: immunoSEQ multiplex PCR; TCRdb lists only in-frame clones, some missing. The table has approximately 1.4 million clones, nearly 99% seen once. The rearrangement uses TRBV27 and TRBJ2-1, with TRBD2 matching over 8 bases. Sequenced: naive CD4+ T cells sorted from blood. Subset of the sample: CD45RA+ positively selected. The clonotype comes from a man younger than 40 in good health. CDR3 sequence: CASSLGFWGLAGNEQFF. CDR3 DNA: TGTGCCAGCAGTTTAGGTTTCTGGGGGCTAGCGGGCAATGAGCAGTTCTTC.